One sample yielded the 26 T cell receptor beta chains listed below, sequenced in a study of regulatory T cells in long-lasting Graves disease. Relying on iRepertoire HTBI primers and Arm-PCR of CDR3 regions, the team built TCR beta libraries. TCRdb reanalysed the multiplex PCR reads using MiXCR and keeps one entry per CDR3 protein. Of hundreds of thousands of distinct CDR3 sequences listed, about 13% are singletons. The time point is: newly diagnosed GD, antithyroid drugs for less than 3 months. The TCR library was made from RNA extracted from PBMCs. The same sample was also used in a study of T cells in Graves' hyperthyroidism and ophthalmopathy.

The sequencing used peripheral blood mononuclear cells (PBMCs), collected at new diagnosis, from a patient treated with antithyroid drugs. Every receptor here comes from a man aged 25-40 years with Graves disease.

The chain joins TRBV18 to TRBJ2-1; 10 positions agree with TRBD2. CDR1 and CDR2 (germline): KGHSH, LQKENI. J was trimmed by 10 bases and V by 8 bases; bases with no gene match: 11. The CDR3 loop spans 14 amino acids. The CDR3 is CASQGLAAQGEQFF. In DNA, the CDR3 is TGTGCCAGCCAAGGACTAGCGGCACAAGGGGAGCAGTTCTTC.

The rearrangement links TRBV27 to TRBJ1-6, with a weak D call TRBD1 (6 bases). This CDR3 has 14 residues. V was cut by 5 bases and J by 4 bases, with 9 bases left in between. CDR1 MNHEY and CDR2 SMNVEV come from the germline V gene (reference sequence). CDR3 sequence: CASSTQGYNSPLHF. DNA of the CDR3: TGTGCCAGCAGTACACAGGGTTATAATTCACCCCTCCACTTT.

This clonotype was counted a few times. The J gene is TRBJ2-3, the V gene TRBV19; TRBD2 aligns across 10 bases. The CDR3 is 18 amino acids. Trimming removed 5 bases from V and 4 bases from J; junction bases left unmatched: 15. Looked up from germline, CDR1 is LNHDA and CDR2 is SQIVND (reference sequence). CDR3 residues: CASSPQGVSGRRSDTQYF. DNA for the CDR3: TGTGCCAGTAGTCCCCAAGGGGTTAGCGGGAGGAGATCAGATACGCAGTATTTT.

The J gene is TRBJ1-1, the V gene TRBV10-2; D unresolved. CDR3 length equals 13 residues. Germline V gives CDR1 WSHSY, CDR2 SAAADI. V was trimmed by 4 bases and J by 4 bases, leaving 10 bases between them. In nucleotides, the CDR3 is TGCGCCAGCAGTGTAAGTTTCCCCACTGAAGCTTTCTTT. It encodes CASSVSFPTEAFF.

This clonotype was recorded at least ten times. The rearrangement links TRBV12-3 or TRBV12-4 to TRBJ2-5; 9 bases align to TRBD2. Unmatched junction bases numbered 9, after V lost 5 bases and J lost 5 bases. This CDR3 has 15 residues. The CDR3 loop reads CASSTRSGSGETQYF. CDR3 DNA: TGTGCCAGCAGTACCCGTAGCGGGAGCGGGGAGACCCAGTACTTC.

There are many counts of this clonotype. This chain links TRBV6-9 with TRBJ2-7; 11 bases fit TRBD2. CDR1 and CDR2 (germline): MNHGY, SVAAGI. Losses at the gene ends were 3 bases for V and 3 bases for J; bases not matched to a gene: 13. The CDR3 loop spans 18 amino acids. The CDR3: CASSYQLYLAGGGYEQYF. CDR3 DNA sequence: TGTGCCAGCAGTTACCAGCTATACCTAGCGGGAGGAGGCTACGAGCAGTACTTC.

This clonotype was picked up a small number of times. The chain is built from TRBV30 and TRBJ2-1; D is unclear. V lost 3 bases and J lost 0, with 6 bases in between. The CDR3 is 13 residues long. CDR1 GTSNPN and CDR2 SVGIG come from the germline V gene (reference sequence). The CDR3 coding sequence is TGTGCCTGGAGCCCAGCCTCCTACAATGAGCAGTTCTTC. Protein: CAWSPASYNEQFF.

This clonotype was recorded many times. This sequence joins TRBV20-1 and TRBJ2-3, with 13 bases lining up with TRBD2. The germline gives CDR1 DFQATT, CDR2 SNEGSKA (reference sequence). The CDR3 is 16 amino acids. V shed 5 bases, J shed 5 bases, and the junction held 10 bases outside the gene matches. DNA of the CDR3: TGCAGTGCTTCAGGGGGGACTAGCGGGGTAGAAGATACGCAGTATTTT. Translated, it gives CSASGGTSGVEDTQYF.

Note on this clonotype: This clone may be a read error of a much larger clone one base away. The CDR3 DNA is TGTGCCTGCAGTTACCGGACCCCCGGGACTAGCGATGAGCAGTTCTTC. Translating gives CACSYRTPGTSDEQFF. This sequence joins TRBV6-5 and TRBJ2-1; 10 bases are a match to TRBD2. CDR3 size: 16 residues. The germline V gene has CDR1 MNHEY and CDR2 SVGAGI.

This clonotype has only a few counts. The chain employs TRBV10-3 and TRBJ2-2, with a possible D match to TRBD2 (5 bases). V was cut by 10 bases and J by 0 bases, with 12 bases left in between. The CDR3 spans 14 residues. Germline assignment: CDR1 ENHRY and CDR2 SYGVKD. CDR3 sequence (DNA): TGTGCCAGCCGCCTAGCAGCGAACACCGGGGAGCTGTTTTTT. Its translation is CASRLAANTGELFF.

The V gene is TRBV5-4, the J gene TRBJ2-7; weak D call: TRBD1 (5 bases). From germline, CDR1 is SGHNT and CDR2 YYREEE (reference sequence). This CDR3 region has 14 residues. Trimming left V 0 bases short and J 5 bases short, with 12 bases between. CDR3 sequence: CASSLGRRVDEQYF. Here the CDR3 DNA reads TGTGCCAGCAGCTTGGGTCGCAGGGTCGACGAGCAGTACTTC.

The rearrangement links TRBV15 to TRBJ2-7; 10 bases are a match to TRBD2. Trimming cost V 4 bases and J 3 bases; bases outside gene matches: 3. This CDR3 has 14 residues. Germline V gene data show CDR1 as LNHNV and CDR2 as YYDKDF (reference sequence). The CDR3 DNA sequence: TGTGCCACCAGCATGGCTAGCGGGAGCTACGAGCAGTACTTC. It is translated as CATSMASGSYEQYF.

This clonotype was recorded many times. V usage is TRBV5-1 and J usage is TRBJ2-3, with D possibly TRBD2 on 5 matching bases. The CDR3 is 17 residues long. The germline V and J ends were trimmed by 0 bases and 0 bases, with 14 bases remaining between them. CDR1 is SGHRS and CDR2 is YFSETQ in the germline V gene. Here the CDR3 reads CASSLAGRGGSTDTQYF. Written as DNA, the CDR3 is TGCGCCAGCAGCTTGGCGGGCAGAGGAGGTAGCACAGATACGCAGTATTTT.

There are a few counts of this clonotype. The V and J genes are TRBV5-4 and TRBJ1-6; D unclear. With 4 bases removed from V and 10 bases from J, the gap between germline ends came to 12 bases. CDR1 and CDR2 from the germline V gene are SGHNT and YYREEE (reference sequence). This CDR3 spans 13 amino acids. DNA for the CDR3: TGTGCCAGCAGCAAGGACTGGGGATCACCCCTCCACTTT. It translates to CASSKDWGSPLHF.

This clonotype was detected ten times or more. The genes are TRBV30 and TRBJ2-7, with 9 bases fitting TRBD1. Germline V CDR1 and CDR2: GTSNPN, SVGIG (reference sequence). Unmatched junction bases numbered 3, after V lost 1 base and J lost 5 bases. This CDR3 comprises 13 residues. CDR3 protein: CAWSAGDRDEQYF. CDR3 nucleotides: TGTGCCTGGAGTGCGGGGGACAGGGACGAGCAGTACTTC.

This clonotype was seen many times. The chain is built from TRBV7-2 and TRBJ2-1, with 9 bases lining up with TRBD2. The CDR3 is 14 residues long. V shed 3 bases and J 5 bases; nucleotides not matched to a gene: 2. The germline V gene has CDR1 SGHTA and CDR2 FQGNSA. The CDR3 sequence: CASSFLAGNNEQFF. DNA of the CDR3: TGTGCCAGCAGCTTTCTAGCGGGGAACAATGAGCAGTTCTTC.

As concerns this clonotype: This may be a read error: a much more frequent sequence differs by one nucleotide. The V gene is TRBV2, the J gene TRBJ1-1; D not resolved. Germline lookup yields CDR1 SNHLY and CDR2 FYNNEI. This CDR3 has 17 amino acids. Trimming stripped 7 bases from V and 7 bases from J, with 28 bases between. The CDR3 nucleotides read TGTGCCAGCAAGCCCCGGGGTCCGGGCTCGCGATCCGATGAAGCTTTCTTT. This encodes CASKPRGPGSRSDEAFF.

There are many counts of this clonotype. CDR3 amino acids: CATSGADGYTF. The DNA for the CDR3 is TGTGCCACCAGTGGTGCGGATGGCTACACCTTC. This chain connects TRBV24-1 to TRBJ1-2; D ambiguous. The CDR3 totals 11 residues. Germline V lookup: CDR1 KGHDR, CDR2 SFDVKD. The V gene lost 5 bases and the J gene lost 6 bases, with 6 bases spanning the gap.

Details on this clonotype: One end of the junction fails to match germline, which may point to a read error. The chain has TRBV6-2 or TRBV6-3 and TRBJ2-5; perhaps TRBD2 as D (5 bases). Germline CDR1 and CDR2: MNHEY and SVGEGT. The CDR3 totals 14 residues. The CDR3 region has the DNA TGTGCCGGCAGTTTCCTAGCCATCCAAGAGACCCAGTACTTC. Residues: CAGSFLAIQETQYF.

This clonotype was seen repeatedly, ten times or more. V and J are TRBV12-3 or TRBV12-4 and TRBJ1-2; 10 bases are shared with TRBD1. The CDR3 is 15 residues long. V lost 6 bases, J lost 3 bases, and 7 bases stayed unmatched. CDR3 region: CASRIDRGRDYGYTF. As DNA, the CDR3 is TGTGCCAGCAGGATTGACAGGGGGCGCGACTATGGCTACACCTTC.

This clonotype was seen many times. V usage is TRBV6-1 and J usage is TRBJ2-7; 8 bases align to TRBD1. Unmatched junction bases numbered 9, after V lost 2 bases and J lost 6 bases. CDR3 length: 15 amino acids. Germline loops: CDR1 MNHNS, CDR2 SASEGT. The CDR3 DNA reads as TGTGCCAGCAGTGAAATCCCAGGGGGCGCGGGCGAGCAGTACTTC. This gives the protein CASSEIPGGAGEQYF.

This clonotype was picked up a small number of times. The chain employs TRBV7-3 and TRBJ2-7; 7 positions match TRBD1. V lost 2 bases to trimming and J lost 4 bases; unmatched junction nucleotides: 8. CDR1 is SGHTA, CDR2 FQGTGA, per germline. The CDR3 has 15 residues. This CDR3 is CASSLRPGQVYEQYF. CDR3 bases: TGTGCCAGCAGCTTACGGCCTGGACAGGTATACGAGCAGTACTTC. Using reference TRBV7-3 and TRBJ2-7 for the parts outside the CDR3, the full variable domain is GAGVSQTPSNKVTEKGKYVELRCDPISGHTALYWYRQSLGQGPEFLIYFQGTGAADDSGLPNDRFFAVRPEGSVSTLKIQRTERGDSAVYLCASSLRPGQVYEQYFGPGTRLTVT.

This clonotype came up many times. The chain joins TRBV27 to TRBJ2-3, with 9 positions matching TRBD2. Trimming at V came to 3 bases and at J to 5 bases, leaving 9 bases not matched to a gene. This CDR3 region has 16 residues. Per germline, CDR1 MNHEY and CDR2 SMNVEV (reference sequence). Written as DNA, the CDR3 is TGTGCCAGCAGTTTGGTAGGGCTTAGCGGGAGAGATACGCAGTATTTT. This codes for CASSLVGLSGRDTQYF.

This clonotype was counted ten times or more. The chain employs TRBV7-9 and TRBJ2-7; D ambiguous. This CDR3 is built from 16 residues. Germline V gene sequence: CDR1 SEHNR, CDR2 FQNEAQ (reference sequence). V lost 5 bases and J lost 0, with 17 bases in between. CDR3: CASSPPQYITSYEQYF. In DNA, the CDR3 is TGTGCCAGCAGCCCGCCCCAATACATTACCTCCTACGAGCAGTACTTC.

The V call is TRBV5-1, the J call TRBJ1-6; no firm D call. V was shortened by 0 bases and J by 10 bases, with 11 bases between the two germline ends. The V gene's germline CDR1 is SGHRS and CDR2 YFSETQ. CDR3 length: 14 residues. CDR3 loop: CASSLVGLESPLHF. The DNA for the CDR3 is TGCGCCAGCAGCTTGGTCGGGTTGGAGTCACCCCTCCACTTT.

The chain employs TRBV5-6 and TRBJ1-2, with D perhaps matching TRBD1 (6 bases). The germline V gene encodes CDR1 SGHDT and CDR2 YYEEEE. V was pared by 4 bases and J by 8 bases, with 27 bases between. The CDR3 is 17 amino acids. The CDR3 spells CASSPPYSLRDKEGYTF. The CDR3 DNA reads as TGTGCCAGCAGCCCACCGTATTCCCTCCGGGACAAAGAAGGCTACACCTTC. Full variable domain (missing parts from reference TRBV5-6 and TRBJ1-2): DAGVTQSPTHLIKTRGQQVTLRCSPKSGHDTVSWYQQALGQGPQFIFQYYEEEERQRGNFPDRFSGHQFPNYSSELNVNALLLGDSALYLCASSPPYSLRDKEGYTFGSGTRLTVV.